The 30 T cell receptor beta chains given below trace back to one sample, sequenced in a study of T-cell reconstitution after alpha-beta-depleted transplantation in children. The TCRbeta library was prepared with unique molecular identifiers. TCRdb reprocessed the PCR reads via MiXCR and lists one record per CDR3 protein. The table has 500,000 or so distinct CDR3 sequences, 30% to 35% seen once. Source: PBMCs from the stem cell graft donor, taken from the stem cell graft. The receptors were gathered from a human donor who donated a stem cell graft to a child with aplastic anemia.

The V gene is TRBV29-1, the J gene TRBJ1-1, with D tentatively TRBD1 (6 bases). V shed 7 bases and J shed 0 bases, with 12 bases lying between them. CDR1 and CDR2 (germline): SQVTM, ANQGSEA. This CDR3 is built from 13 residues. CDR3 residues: CSGTGQMNTEAFF. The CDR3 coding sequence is TGCAGCGGGACCGGACAGATGAACACTGAAGCTTTCTTT.

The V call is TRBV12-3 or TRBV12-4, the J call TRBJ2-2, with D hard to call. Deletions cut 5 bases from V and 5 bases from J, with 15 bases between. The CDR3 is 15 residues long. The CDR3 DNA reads TGTGCCAGCAGTCCGTGGGGTGCGAGAACCGGGGAGCTGTTTTTT. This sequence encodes CASSPWGARTGELFF.

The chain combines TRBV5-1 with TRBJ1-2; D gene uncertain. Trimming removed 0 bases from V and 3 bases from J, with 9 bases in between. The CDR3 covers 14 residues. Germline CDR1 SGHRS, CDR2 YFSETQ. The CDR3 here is CASSLVASDYGYTF. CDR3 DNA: TGCGCCAGCAGCTTGGTGGCCAGCGACTATGGCTACACCTTC.

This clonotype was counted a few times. The CDR3 DNA sequence: TGTGCCAGCAGTTTTATGTTGGCTAGCGACATCATCGGGAACATTCAGTACTTC. Translating it yields CASSFMLASDIIGNIQYF. The chain has TRBV28 and TRBJ2-4, with D maybe TRBD2 (6 bases). V dropped 3 bases and J dropped 7 bases, with 25 bases sitting between them. Looked up from germline, CDR1 is MDHEN and CDR2 is SYDVKM. The CDR3 spans 18 residues.

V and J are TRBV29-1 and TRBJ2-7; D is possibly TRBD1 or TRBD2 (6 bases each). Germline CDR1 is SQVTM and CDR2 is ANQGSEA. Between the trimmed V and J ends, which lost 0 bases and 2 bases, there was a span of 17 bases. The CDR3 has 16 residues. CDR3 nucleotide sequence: TGCAGCGTTGAAGAGGGGGGCCCGAGGGGCACCTACGAGCAGTACGTC. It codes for CSVEEGGPRGTYEQYV.

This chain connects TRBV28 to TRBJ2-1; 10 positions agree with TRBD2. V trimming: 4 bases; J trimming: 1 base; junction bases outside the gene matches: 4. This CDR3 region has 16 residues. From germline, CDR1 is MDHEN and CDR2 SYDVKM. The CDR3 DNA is TGTGCCAGCAGTTCTAGCGGGAGTCCGTCCTACAATGAGCAGTTCTTC. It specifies CASSSSGSPSYNEQFF.

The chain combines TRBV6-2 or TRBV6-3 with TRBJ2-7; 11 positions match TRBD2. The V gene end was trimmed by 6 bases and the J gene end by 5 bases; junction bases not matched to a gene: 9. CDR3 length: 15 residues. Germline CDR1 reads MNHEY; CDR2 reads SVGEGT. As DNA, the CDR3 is TGTGCCAGCAGGCATCCGACTAGCGGGAAGCACGAGCAGTACTTC. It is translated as CASRHPTSGKHEQYF.

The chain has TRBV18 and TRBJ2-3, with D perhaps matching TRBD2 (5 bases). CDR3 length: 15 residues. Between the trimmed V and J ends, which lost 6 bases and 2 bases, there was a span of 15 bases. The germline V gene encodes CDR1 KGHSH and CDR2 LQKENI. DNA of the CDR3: TGTGCCAGCTCCCCGAGGGCCCGACTCACAGATACGCAGTATTTT. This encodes CASSPRARLTDTQYF.

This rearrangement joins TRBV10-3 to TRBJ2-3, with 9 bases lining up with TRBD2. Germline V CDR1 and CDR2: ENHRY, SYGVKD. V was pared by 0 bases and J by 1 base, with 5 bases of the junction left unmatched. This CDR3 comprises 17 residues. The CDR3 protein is CAISESMKREGTDTQYF. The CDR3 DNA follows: TGTGCCATCAGTGAGTCTATGAAGCGGGAGGGCACAGATACGCAGTATTTT.

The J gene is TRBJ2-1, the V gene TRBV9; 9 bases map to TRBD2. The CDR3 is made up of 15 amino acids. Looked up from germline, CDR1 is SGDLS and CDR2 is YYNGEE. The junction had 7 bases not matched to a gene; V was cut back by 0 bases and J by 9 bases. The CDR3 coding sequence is TGTGCCAGCAGCGTAGGGGTAGCGGGAGTTTCTGAGCAGTTCTTC. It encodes CASSVGVAGVSEQFF.

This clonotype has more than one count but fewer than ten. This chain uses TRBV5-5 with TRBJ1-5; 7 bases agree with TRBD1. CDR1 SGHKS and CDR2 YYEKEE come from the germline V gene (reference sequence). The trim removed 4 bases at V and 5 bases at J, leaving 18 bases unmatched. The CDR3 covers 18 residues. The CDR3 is CASSKTASGTEEYQPQHF. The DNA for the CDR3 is TGTGCCAGCAGCAAAACCGCGTCCGGGACAGAGGAATATCAGCCCCAGCATTTT.

The CDR3 here is CASGTEAFF. In DNA, the CDR3 is TGTGCCAGTGGGACTGAAGCTTTCTTT. V gene TRBV7-9 combines with J gene TRBJ1-1; D unclear. Trimming pared 9 bases from V and 5 bases from J, leaving 4 bases between. Germline-derived CDR1 and CDR2 are SEHNR and FQNEAQ (reference sequence). The CDR3 totals 9 residues.

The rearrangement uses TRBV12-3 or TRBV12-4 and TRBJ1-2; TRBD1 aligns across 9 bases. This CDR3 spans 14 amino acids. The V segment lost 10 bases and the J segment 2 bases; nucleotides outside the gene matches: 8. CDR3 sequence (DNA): TGTGCCACGGACAGGGGCCGACTCAACTATGGCTACACCTTC. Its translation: CATDRGRLNYGYTF.

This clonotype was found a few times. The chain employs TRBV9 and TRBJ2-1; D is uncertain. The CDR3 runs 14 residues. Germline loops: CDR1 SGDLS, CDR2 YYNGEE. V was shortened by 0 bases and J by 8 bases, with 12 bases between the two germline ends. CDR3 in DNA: TGTGCCAGCAGCGTAGGTCGCTACCAGGATGAGCAGTTCTTC. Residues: CASSVGRYQDEQFF.

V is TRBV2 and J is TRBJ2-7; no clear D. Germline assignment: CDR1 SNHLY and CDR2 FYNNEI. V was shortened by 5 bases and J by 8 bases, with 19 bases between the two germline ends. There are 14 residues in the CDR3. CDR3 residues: CASSLGLARTQQYV. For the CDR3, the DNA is TGTGCCAGCAGTTTAGGCCTTGCCCGTACGCAGCAGTACGTC.

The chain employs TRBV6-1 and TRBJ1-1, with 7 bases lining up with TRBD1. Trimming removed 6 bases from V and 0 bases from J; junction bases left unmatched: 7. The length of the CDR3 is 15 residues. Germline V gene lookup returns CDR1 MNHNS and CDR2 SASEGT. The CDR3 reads CASSLTGYMNTEAFF. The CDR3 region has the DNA TGTGCCAGCAGCCTGACAGGGTATATGAACACTGAAGCTTTCTTT.

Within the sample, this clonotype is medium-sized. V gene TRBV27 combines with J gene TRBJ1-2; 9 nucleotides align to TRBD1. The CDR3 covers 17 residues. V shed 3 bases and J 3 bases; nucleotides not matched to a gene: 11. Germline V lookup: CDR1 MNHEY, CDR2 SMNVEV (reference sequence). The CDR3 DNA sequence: TGTGCCAGCAGTTTTCTGACAGGGGGGATTCAGGACTATGGCTACACCTTC. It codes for CASSFLTGGIQDYGYTF.

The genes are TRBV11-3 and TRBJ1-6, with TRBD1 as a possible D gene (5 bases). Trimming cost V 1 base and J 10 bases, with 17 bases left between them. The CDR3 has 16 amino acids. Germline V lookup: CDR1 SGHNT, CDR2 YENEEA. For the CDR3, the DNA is TGTGCCAGCAGCTTAGGAGCGGTGGGGCTAAACTCACCCCTCCACTTT. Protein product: CASSLGAVGLNSPLHF.

The CDR3 reads CASSYSGGTGTGSPYEQYF. CDR3 sequence (DNA): TGTGCCAGCAGTTACTCAGGGGGAACCGGGACAGGGAGCCCCTACGAGCAGTACTTC. The chain carries TRBV6-5 and TRBJ2-7; TRBD1 matches at 9 bases. CDR3 length equals 19 residues. The ends lost 0 bases at V and 2 bases at J; junction bases unmatched: 14. Germline CDR1 and CDR2: MNHEY and SVGAGI.

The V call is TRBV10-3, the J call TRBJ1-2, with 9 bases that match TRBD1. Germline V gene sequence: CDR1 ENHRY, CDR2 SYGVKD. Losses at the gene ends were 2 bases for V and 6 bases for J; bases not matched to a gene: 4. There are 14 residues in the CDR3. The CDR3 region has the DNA TGTGCCATCAGTGAGATTCGGGACAGGGATGGCTACACCTTC. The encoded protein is CAISEIRDRDGYTF.

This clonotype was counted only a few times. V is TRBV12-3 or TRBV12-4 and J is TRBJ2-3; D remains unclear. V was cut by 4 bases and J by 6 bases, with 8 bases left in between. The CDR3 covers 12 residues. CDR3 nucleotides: TGTGCCAGCAGTTCACCCCGGGATACGCAGTATTTT. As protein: CASSSPRDTQYF.

For the CDR3, the DNA is TGTGCCAGCAGCGTAGCCTCGTTAGCTAGCGGGAGGAATGAGCAGTTCTTC. Amino acid sequence: CASSVASLASGRNEQFF. The chain employs TRBV9 and TRBJ2-1, with TRBD2 matching over 11 bases. V shed 0 bases and J 7 bases; nucleotides not matched to a gene: 9. The CDR3 totals 17 residues. Per germline, CDR1 SGDLS and CDR2 YYNGEE.

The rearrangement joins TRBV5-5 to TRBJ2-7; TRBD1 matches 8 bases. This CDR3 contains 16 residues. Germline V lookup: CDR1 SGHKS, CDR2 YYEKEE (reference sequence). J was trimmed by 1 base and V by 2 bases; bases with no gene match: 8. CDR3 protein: CASSFPGQGGSYEQYV. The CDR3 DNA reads TGTGCCAGCAGCTTCCCCGGACAGGGTGGTTCCTACGAGCAGTACGTC.

CDR3 loop: CASSQDPLAGEGTGELFF. CDR3 nucleotide sequence: TGCGCCAGCAGCCAAGATCCGCTAGCGGGAGAGGGGACCGGGGAGCTGTTTTTT. The chain links TRBV4-3 to TRBJ2-2; 10 bases map to TRBD2. Germline V gene data show CDR1 as LGHNA and CDR2 as YSLEER. V shed 0 bases and J 5 bases; nucleotides not matched to a gene: 9. The CDR3 is 18 residues long.

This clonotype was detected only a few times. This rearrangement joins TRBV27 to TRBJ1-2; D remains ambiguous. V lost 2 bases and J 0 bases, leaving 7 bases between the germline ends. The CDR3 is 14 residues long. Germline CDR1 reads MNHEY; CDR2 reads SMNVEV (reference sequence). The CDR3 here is CASSLQPSNYGYTF. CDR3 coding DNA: TGTGCCAGCAGTTTACAGCCCTCTAACTATGGCTACACCTTC.

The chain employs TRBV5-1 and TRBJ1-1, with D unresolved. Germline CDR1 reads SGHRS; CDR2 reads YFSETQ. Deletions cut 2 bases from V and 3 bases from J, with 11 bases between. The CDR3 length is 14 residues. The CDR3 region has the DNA TGCGCCAGCAGCTTTAACCTGGCCGACACTGAAGCTTTCTTT. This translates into CASSFNLADTEAFF.

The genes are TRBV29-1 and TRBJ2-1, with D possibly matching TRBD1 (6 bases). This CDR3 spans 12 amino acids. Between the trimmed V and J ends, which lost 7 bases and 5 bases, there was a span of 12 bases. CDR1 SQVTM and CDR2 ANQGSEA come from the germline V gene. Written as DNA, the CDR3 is TGCAGCGCTCCCCGGACAGACAATGAGCAGTTCTTC. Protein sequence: CSAPRTDNEQFF.

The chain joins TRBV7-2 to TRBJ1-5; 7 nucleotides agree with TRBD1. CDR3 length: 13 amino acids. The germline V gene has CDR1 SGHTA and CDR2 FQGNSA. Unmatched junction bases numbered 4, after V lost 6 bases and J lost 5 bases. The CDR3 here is CASSWTGYQPQHF. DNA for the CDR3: TGTGCCAGCAGTTGGACAGGTTATCAGCCCCAGCATTTT.

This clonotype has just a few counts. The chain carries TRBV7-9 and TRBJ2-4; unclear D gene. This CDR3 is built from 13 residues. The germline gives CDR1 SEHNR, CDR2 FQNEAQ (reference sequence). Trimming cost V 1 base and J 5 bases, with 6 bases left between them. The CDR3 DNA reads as TGTGCCAGCAGCTTAGGGCCGCAAAACATTCAGTACTTC. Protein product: CASSLGPQNIQYF.

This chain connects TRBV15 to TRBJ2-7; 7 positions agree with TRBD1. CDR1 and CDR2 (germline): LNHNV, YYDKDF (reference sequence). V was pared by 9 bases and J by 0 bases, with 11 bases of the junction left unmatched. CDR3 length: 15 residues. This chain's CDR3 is CATPTGSHSSYEQYV. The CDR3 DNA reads TGTGCCACACCGACAGGGAGCCATAGCTCCTACGAGCAGTACGTC.